One and the same sample provided the 13 T cell receptor beta chains below, sequenced in a study of blood T cell repertoires in COVID-19 (dated by TCRdb to 2020 to 2022). Library construction relied on the immunoSEQ multiplex PCR assay. Drawn from immuneACCESS, this table holds only the in-frame rearrangements with V and J called that TCRdb kept. Clones are partly lost; checked studies trace under half to an unresolved V gene and leave the rest unexplained. This sample is represented by approximately 500,000 clones; around nine tenths of them were singletons. The ten largest clonotypes hold 7.8% of the sample. What was sequenced was peripheral blood. The origin of the receptors is a woman between 50 and 59 years old with COVID-19, enrolled during active disease.

The chain couples TRBV12-5 to TRBJ2-3, with 7 bases identical to TRBD2. Trimming cost V 1 base and J 6 bases; bases outside gene matches: 4. The CDR3 covers 14 residues. The germline gives CDR1 LGHNT, CDR2 FRNRAP. Here the CDR3 reads CASGLGLAMDTQYF. The CDR3 DNA sequence: TGTGCTAGTGGTTTGGGACTAGCAATGGATACGCAGTATTTT. Based on the CDR3 plus reference TRBV12-5 and TRBJ2-3, the full variable domain is DARVTQTPRHKVTEMGQEVTMRCQPILGHNTVFWYRQTMMQGLELLAYFRNRAPLDDSGMPKDRFSAEMPDATLATLKIQPSEPRDSAVYFCASGLGLAMDTQYFGPGTRLTVL.

Only a few counts were recorded for this clone. The chain recombines TRBV27 with TRBJ1-1; D is undetermined. Germline CDR1 is MNHEY and CDR2 is SMNVEV (reference sequence). The CDR3 is 15 amino acids. V lost 2 bases, J lost 8 bases, and 18 bases lay in between. The CDR3 loop is CASSLGFSGLVEAFF. The CDR3 DNA reads as TGTGCCAGCAGTTTAGGGTTTTCGGGTTTGGTGGAAGCTTTCTTT.

V and J are TRBV6-1 and TRBJ2-1; TRBD2 might be the D (7 bases). The germline gives CDR1 MNHNS, CDR2 SASEGT. Trimming stripped 4 bases from V and 2 bases from J, with 15 bases between. This CDR3 has 16 residues. Here the CDR3 reads CASSGWGGSPYNEQFF. The CDR3 coding sequence is TGTGCCAGCAGTGGATGGGGGGGCAGCCCCTACAATGAGCAGTTCTTC.

This chain connects TRBV6-5 to TRBJ1-1; no clear D. Looked up from germline, CDR1 is MNHEY and CDR2 is SVGAGI. The CDR3 consists of 11 residues. Trimming took 10 bases from V and 1 from J, leaving 7 bases between them. This CDR3 reads CATRGNTEAFF. CDR3 DNA: TGTGCCACCCGGGGGAACACTGAAGCTTTCTTT.

The V and J genes are TRBV10-3 and TRBJ2-3; 8 bases agree with TRBD1. The germline V gene encodes CDR1 ENHRY and CDR2 SYGVKD. The ends lost 6 bases at V and 5 bases at J; junction bases unmatched: 7. The CDR3 has 14 residues. The CDR3 DNA sequence: TGTGCCATCAGGCCTGGACAGGGTGGAGATACGCAGTATTTT. The encoded protein is CAIRPGQGGDTQYF.

The chain combines TRBV28 with TRBJ1-5; perhaps TRBD1 as D (5 bases). V was cut by 1 base and J by 4 bases, with 8 bases left in between. This CDR3 contains 14 residues. The germline V gene has CDR1 MDHEN and CDR2 SYDVKM. As DNA, the CDR3 is TGTGCCAGCAGTTTATTGGGGCAGAATCAGCCCCAGCATTTT. Its translation is CASSLLGQNQPQHF.

The chain is built from TRBV19 and TRBJ1-1; D not resolved. CDR3 size: 14 residues. CDR1 and CDR2 from the germline V gene are LNHDA and SQIVND (reference sequence). Trimming removed 9 bases from V and 4 bases from J, with 18 bases in between. CDR3 sequence: CASSQRDTSTEAFF. As DNA, the CDR3 is TGTGCCAGCTCCCAGAGGGATACGAGCACTGAAGCTTTCTTT.

The chain recombines TRBV19 with TRBJ2-1; D possibly corresponds to TRBD2 (7 bases). CDR1 LNHDA and CDR2 SQIVND come from the germline V gene (reference sequence). The CDR3 is 16 residues long. V was trimmed by 10 bases and J by 7 bases, leaving 26 bases between them. CDR3 sequence reads: CATTISGGAEQNEQFF. The CDR3 DNA reads as TGTGCCACTACTATCTCGGGGGGCGCAGAGCAGAATGAGCAGTTCTTC.

This rearrangement joins TRBV18 to TRBJ1-1; D unclear. V was cut by 3 bases and J by 1 base, with 12 bases left in between. CDR3 length: 15 residues. Germline V CDR1 and CDR2: KGHSH, LQKENI. DNA for the CDR3: TGTGCCAGCTCACCGGGAGGTCCCGCGAACACTGAAGCTTTCTTT. This gives the protein CASSPGGPANTEAFF.

This clone was detected once. The rearrangement joins TRBV19 to TRBJ1-2; no definite D call. The CDR3 has 15 amino acids. Germline CDR1 reads LNHDA; CDR2 reads SQIVND (reference sequence). V shed 2 bases and J shed 0 bases, with 10 bases lying between them. CDR3 sequence reads: CASSIYNRANYGYTF. The CDR3 DNA sequence: TGTGCCAGTAGTATATATAACAGAGCTAACTATGGCTACACCTTC.

The gene calls are TRBV3-1 (or the pseudogene TRBV3-2) and TRBJ1-5; TRBD1 matches at 7 bases. CDR3 size: 17 residues. CDR1 and CDR2 from the germline V gene are LGHDT and YNNKEL (reference sequence). J was trimmed by 7 bases and V by 0 bases; bases with no gene match: 12. The CDR3 bases are TGTGCCAGCAGCCAAGACCTTAGACAGGGCTCCGGGCAGCCCCAGCATTTT. As protein: CASSQDLRQGSGQPQHF.

This clone was seen only a few times. In DNA, the CDR3 is TGTGCCAGCAGTGCAGGGATTGGTAATGAAAAACTGTTTTTT. Its translation: CASSAGIGNEKLFF. The chain uses TRBV2 and TRBJ1-4, with D possibly being TRBD1 (5 bases). The germline V gene encodes CDR1 SNHLY and CDR2 FYNNEI. Trimming cost V 4 bases and J 4 bases, with 10 bases left between them. This CDR3 contains 14 residues.

The chain uses TRBV19 and TRBJ1-6; D call uncertain. From germline, CDR1 is LNHDA and CDR2 SQIVND (reference sequence). V dropped 3 bases and J dropped 4 bases, with 7 bases sitting between them. The CDR3 spans 14 residues. CDR3 in DNA: TGTGCCAGTAGTATCTCGTTTTATAATTCACCCCTCCACTTT. Protein sequence: CASSISFYNSPLHF.